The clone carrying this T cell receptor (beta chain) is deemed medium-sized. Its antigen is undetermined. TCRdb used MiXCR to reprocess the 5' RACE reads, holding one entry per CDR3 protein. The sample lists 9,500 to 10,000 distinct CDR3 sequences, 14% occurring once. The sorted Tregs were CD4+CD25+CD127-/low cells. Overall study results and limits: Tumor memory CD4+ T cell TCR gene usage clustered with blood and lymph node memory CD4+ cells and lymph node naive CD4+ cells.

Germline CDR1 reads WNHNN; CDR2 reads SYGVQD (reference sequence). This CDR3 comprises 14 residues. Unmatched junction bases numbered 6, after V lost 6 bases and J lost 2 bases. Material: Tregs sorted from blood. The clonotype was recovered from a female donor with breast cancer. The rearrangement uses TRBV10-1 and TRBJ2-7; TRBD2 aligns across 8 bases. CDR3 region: CASSPGLGPYEQYF. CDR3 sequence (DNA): TGCGCCAGCAGCCCGGGACTAGGCCCCTACGAGCAGTACTTC.